This T cell receptor (beta chain) was captured in a study of blood T cell repertoires in COVID-19. Study in general: Sample material is recorded as cDNA or gDNA derived from T cells, B-cell-depleted T cells, or PBMCs.

Here immunoSEQ multiplex PCR was the method, and the copy in TCRdb shows in-frame clones only, minus some. The table has 55,000 to 70,000 clones, over 75% seen once; the top ten hold 43%. The CDR3 is 13 residues long. Trimming pared 6 bases from V and 5 bases from J, leaving 13 bases between. The germline V gene encodes CDR1 SGHTA and CDR2 FQGNSA. Material: peripheral blood. The receptor comes from a woman aged 55-69 years with COVID-19, enrolled during active disease. This rearrangement joins TRBV7-2 to TRBJ1-1; D may be TRBD1 (6 bases). The CDR3 protein is CASSSRGGTEAFF. CDR3 coding DNA: TGTGCCAGCAGTTCCAGGGGAGGGACTGAAGCTTTCTTT.